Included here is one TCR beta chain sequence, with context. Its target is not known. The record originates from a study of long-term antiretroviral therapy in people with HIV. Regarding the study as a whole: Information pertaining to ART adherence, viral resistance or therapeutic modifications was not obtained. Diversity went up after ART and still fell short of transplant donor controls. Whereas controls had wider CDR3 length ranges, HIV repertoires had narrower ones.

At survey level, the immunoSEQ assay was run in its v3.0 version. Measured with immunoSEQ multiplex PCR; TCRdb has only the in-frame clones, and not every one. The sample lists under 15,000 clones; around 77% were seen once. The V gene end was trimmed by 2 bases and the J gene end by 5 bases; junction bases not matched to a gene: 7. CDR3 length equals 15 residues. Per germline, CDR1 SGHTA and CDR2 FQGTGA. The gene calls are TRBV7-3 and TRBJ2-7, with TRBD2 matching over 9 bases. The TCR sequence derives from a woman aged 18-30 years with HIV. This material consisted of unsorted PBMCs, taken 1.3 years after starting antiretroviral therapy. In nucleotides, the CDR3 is TGTGCCAGCAGCTTACTAGCGGGGAAGGTCCACGAGCAGTACTTC. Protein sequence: CASSLLAGKVHEQYF.